This section outlines one T cell receptor beta chain sequence together with its context. These data originate in a study of blood T cell repertoires in COVID-19. As for the study in general: Sources were T cells, B-cell-depleted T cells, or PBMCs; the material itself was cDNA or gDNA.

The CDR3 consists of 15 residues. V lost 2 bases to trimming and J lost 1 base, with 11 bases between them. From germline, CDR1 is MNHNS and CDR2 SASEGT. Method: immunoSEQ multiplex PCR; TCRdb's copy keeps in-frame clones and lacks some. Of under 300,000 clones listed, around 87% are singletons. This receptor was obtained from a woman aged 60-75 years with COVID-19, enrolled during active disease. J is TRBJ1-2 and V is TRBV6-1; D uncertain. Material: peripheral blood. The CDR3 DNA follows: TGTGCCAGCAGTGAACTAGGCACTCTTAACTATGGCTACACCTTC. This codes for CASSELGTLNYGYTF.